Below are 21 T cell receptor beta chains sequenced from a single sample in a study of blood T cell repertoires in COVID-19. Libraries were prepared by immunoSEQ multiplex PCR; TCRdb keeps only in-frame clonotypes and omits some of them. Among 150,000 or so clones listed, around four fifths were seen once. Material for sequencing was PBMCs or T cells enriched from blood (not recorded which). The receptors shown here come from a woman between 45 and 60 years old who had recovered from COVID-19.

The rearrangement uses TRBV7-9 and TRBJ2-7, with D perhaps matching TRBD2 (5 bases). Trimming left V 3 bases short and J 5 bases short, with 20 bases between. Germline CDR1 is SEHNR and CDR2 is FQNEAQ (reference sequence). The CDR3 consists of 16 residues. For the CDR3, the DNA is TGTGCCAGCAGCTTGGGCCTAGCAGGATTAACGGACGAGCAGTACTTC. Encoded protein: CASSLGLAGLTDEQYF.

V is TRBV5-1 and J is TRBJ1-2; D gene unclear. V lost 0 bases and J 10 bases, leaving 13 bases between the germline ends. Germline V lookup: CDR1 SGHRS, CDR2 YFSETQ. This CDR3 spans 13 amino acids. The DNA of the CDR3 is TGCGCCAGCAGCTTGGAGTCTGGGCGGGTCTACACCTTC. This gives the protein CASSLESGRVYTF.

The gene calls are TRBV9 and TRBJ2-1; 7 bases align to TRBD2. CDR3 size: 16 residues. V trimming: 0 bases; J trimming: 4 bases; junction bases outside the gene matches: 7. Germline V CDR1 and CDR2: SGDLS, YYNGEE. CDR3 in DNA: TGTGCCAGCAGCGTAGCGGAGCGGGGCGGTTACAATGAGCAGTTCTTC. This encodes CASSVAERGGYNEQFF.

Regarding this clone: The same CDR3 can be traced to other DNA sequences in this sample. The chain has TRBV11-3 and TRBJ1-6; the D gene is possibly TRBD1 (5 bases). V lost 5 bases and J 5 bases, leaving 10 bases between the germline ends. This CDR3 has 14 residues. Germline V gene sequence: CDR1 SGHNT, CDR2 YENEEA. The CDR3 region has the DNA TGTGCCAGCAGCAGGGGCAGGGATAATTCACCCCTCCACTTT. This gives the protein CASSRGRDNSPLHF.

This clone has a handful of counts. V usage is TRBV28 and J usage is TRBJ2-7; D is ambiguous. The CDR3 has 16 amino acids. CDR1 is MDHEN, CDR2 SYDVKM, per germline. V was shortened by 1 base and J by 4 bases, with 17 bases between the two germline ends. The CDR3 loop reads CASSLSSGPQSYEQYF. CDR3 DNA: TGTGCCAGCAGTTTATCCTCTGGCCCCCAATCATACGAGCAGTACTTC.

The chain has TRBV9 and TRBJ2-5; TRBD2 agrees at 7 bases. Germline V gives CDR1 SGDLS, CDR2 YYNGEE. V was clipped by 4 bases and J by 2 bases; unmatched bases: 5. CDR3 length: 14 residues. CDR3 region: CASSLSGGQETQYF. The DNA for the CDR3 is TGTGCCAGCAGCCTCTCCGGGGGGCAAGAGACCCAGTACTTC.

The chain is built from TRBV11-3 and TRBJ2-3, with 15 positions matching TRBD2. This CDR3 contains 17 residues. Germline V lookup: CDR1 SGHNT, CDR2 YENEEA. The V and J ends lost 3 bases and 4 bases, in that order; junction bases with no gene match: 5. CDR3 sequence: CASSFGTSGGRADTQYF. In DNA form, the CDR3 reads TGTGCCAGCAGCTTTGGGACTAGCGGGGGGAGGGCAGATACGCAGTATTTT.

This sequence joins TRBV7-2 and TRBJ2-3, with 12 bases fitting TRBD2. CDR1 SGHTA and CDR2 FQGNSA come from the germline V gene. Trimming removed 5 bases from V and 8 bases from J; junction bases left unmatched: 8. The CDR3 loop spans 15 amino acids. The CDR3 is CASSPSGRGMRTQYF. CDR3 nucleotides: TGTGCCAGCAGCCCTAGCGGGAGGGGAATGCGTACGCAGTATTTT.

This clone was counted a single time. Here the CDR3 DNA reads TGTGCCAGCAGAGCCGGGACAGGAGCTAACTATGGCTACACCTTC. This sequence encodes CASRAGTGANYGYTF. The chain couples TRBV6-4 to TRBJ1-2; 8 nucleotides agree with TRBD1. The CDR3 loop spans 15 amino acids. V lost 6 bases to trimming and J lost 0 bases; unmatched junction nucleotides: 6. Germline CDR1 reads MRHNA; CDR2 reads SNTAGT.

Here the CDR3 DNA reads TGTGCCAGCAGAGACTGGGACAGCGAGACCCAGTACTTC. This codes for CASRDWDSETQYF. The chain combines TRBV12-3 or TRBV12-4 with TRBJ2-5; 7 bases line up with TRBD1. This CDR3 is 13 amino acids long. V lost 6 bases, J lost 5 bases, and 6 bases stayed unmatched.

The rearrangement links TRBV4-3 to TRBJ1-1, with 7 bases that match TRBD1. J lost 1 base, V lost 3 bases, and 5 bases had no gene match. The CDR3 has 15 amino acids. Germline V gives CDR1 LGHNA, CDR2 YSLEER. The CDR3 DNA sequence: TGCGCCAGCAGCCAGGGAGACAGGGCGAACACTGAAGCTTTCTTT. This encodes CASSQGDRANTEAFF.

The chain combines TRBV7-8 with TRBJ1-5; 7 nucleotides match TRBD1. The germline CDR1 and CDR2 sequences are SGHVS and FQNEAQ. After removal of 6 bases from V and 0 bases from J, the junction contained 8 bases not matched to a gene. The CDR3 runs 16 residues. CDR3 sequence (DNA): TGTGCCAGCAGTTTTTCAGGGGGATTTAGCAATCAGCCCCAGCATTTT. This translates into CASSFSGGFSNQPQHF.

The chain employs TRBV3-1 (or the pseudogene TRBV3-2) and TRBJ2-1; D gene uncertain. Germline CDR1 and CDR2: LGHDT and YNNKEL (reference sequence). The CDR3 loop spans 14 amino acids. The V gene lost 0 bases and the J gene lost 8 bases, with 11 bases spanning the gap. CDR3 in amino acids: CASSQDPSTDEQFF. In DNA form, the CDR3 reads TGTGCCAGCAGCCAAGACCCTAGTACCGATGAGCAGTTCTTC.

The chain combines TRBV5-1 with TRBJ2-3, with D tentatively TRBD1 (5 bases). Germline V gives CDR1 SGHRS, CDR2 YFSETQ. Trimming pared 0 bases from V and 4 bases from J, leaving 9 bases between. This CDR3 has 14 residues. CDR3 in DNA: TGCGCCAGCAGCTTGGTGGGGCATCCAGATACGCAGTATTTT. This encodes CASSLVGHPDTQYF.

The CDR3 DNA is TGTGCCAGCAGTGCAGACAGTCTCCCCGCGAAAGGCTACACCTTC. It yields the protein CASSADSLPAKGYTF. V is TRBV28 and J is TRBJ1-2; D possibly corresponds to TRBD1 (5 bases). Between the trimmed V and J ends, which lost 5 bases and 8 bases, there was a span of 21 bases. Looked up from germline, CDR1 is MDHEN and CDR2 is SYDVKM. CDR3 length: 15 residues.

J is TRBJ1-6 and V is TRBV3-1 (or the pseudogene TRBV3-2), with D tentatively TRBD1 (5 bases). V lost 1 base to trimming and J lost 10 bases, with 26 bases between them. Germline CDR1 LGHDT, CDR2 YNNKEL (reference sequence). CDR3 size: 19 residues. The CDR3 protein is CASSQVVRDRREASSPLHF. The CDR3 coding sequence is TGTGCCAGCAGCCAAGTTGTGAGGGACCGCAGGGAGGCATCCTCACCCCTCCACTTT.

The J gene is TRBJ2-5, the V gene TRBV10-3, with 8 bases lining up with TRBD1. Per germline, CDR1 ENHRY and CDR2 SYGVKD. The CDR3 has 15 residues. V was pared by 3 bases and J by 6 bases, with 9 bases of the junction left unmatched. The CDR3 nucleotides are TGTGCCATCAGTGACCCCGGACAGGGTGGAAAGACCCAGTACTTC. As protein: CAISDPGQGGKTQYF.

The gene calls are TRBV27 and TRBJ2-2; 11 bases agree with TRBD2. The CDR3 is 15 residues long. CDR1 and CDR2 (germline): MNHEY, SMNVEV (reference sequence). Germline trimming cut 6 bases from V and 4 bases from J; bases unmatched to any gene: 4. The CDR3 is CASRGTSGLTGELFF. The CDR3 DNA reads as TGTGCCAGCAGGGGGACTAGCGGACTCACCGGGGAGCTGTTTTTT.

The chain's CDR3 is CASSPRGPEQFF. The DNA for the CDR3 is TGTGCCAGCAGCCCTAGAGGGCCCGAGCAGTTCTTC. The chain joins TRBV7-8 to TRBJ2-1; possible D gene TRBD2, 5 bases. Germline values: CDR1 SGHVS, CDR2 FQNEAQ. The CDR3 contains 12 residues. With 5 bases removed from V and 10 bases from J, the gap between germline ends came to 12 bases. Full variable domain (remainder filled in from reference TRBV7-8 and TRBJ2-1): GAGVSQSPRYKVAKRGQDVALRCDPISGHVSLFWYQQALGQGPEFLTYFQNEAQLDKSGLPSDRFFAERPEGSVSTLKIQRTQQEDSAVYLCASSPRGPEQFFGPGTRLTVL.

The chain uses TRBV6-2 or TRBV6-3 and TRBJ2-7; 8 bases fit TRBD2. The J segment lost 2 bases and the V segment lost 0 bases, leaving 9 bases of the junction unmatched. Germline CDR1 MNHEY, CDR2 SVGEGT. The CDR3 is 17 residues long. This CDR3 is CASSYSTGLAGTYEQYF. The DNA of the CDR3 is TGTGCCAGCAGTTACTCGACGGGGCTAGCGGGTACCTACGAGCAGTACTTC.

V and J are TRBV6-2 or TRBV6-3 and TRBJ1-3; no clear D. Between the trimmed V and J ends, which lost 2 bases and 1 base, there was a span of 12 bases. Germline CDR1 MNHEY, CDR2 SVGEGT. This CDR3 is 16 amino acids long. The CDR3 nucleotides read TGTGCCAGCAGTTACGATAGTCCGCGGTCTGGAAACACCATATATTTT. Translation: CASSYDSPRSGNTIYF.